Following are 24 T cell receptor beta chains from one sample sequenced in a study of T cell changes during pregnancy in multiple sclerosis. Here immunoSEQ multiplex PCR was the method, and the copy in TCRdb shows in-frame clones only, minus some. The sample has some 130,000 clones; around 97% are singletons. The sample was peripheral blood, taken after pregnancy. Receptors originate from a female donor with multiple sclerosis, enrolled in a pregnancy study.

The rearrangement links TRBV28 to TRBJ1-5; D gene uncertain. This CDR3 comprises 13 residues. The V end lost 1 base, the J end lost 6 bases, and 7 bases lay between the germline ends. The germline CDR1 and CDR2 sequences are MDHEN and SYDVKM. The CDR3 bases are TGTGCCAGCAGTTTATTGGGCAGTCAGCCCCAGCATTTT. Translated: CASSLLGSQPQHF.

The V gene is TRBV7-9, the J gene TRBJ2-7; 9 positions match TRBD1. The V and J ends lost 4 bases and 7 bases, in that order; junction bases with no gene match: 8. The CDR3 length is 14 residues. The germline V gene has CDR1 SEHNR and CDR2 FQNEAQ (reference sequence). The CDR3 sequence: CASSSGQGTTEQYF. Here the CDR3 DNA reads TGTGCCAGCAGCTCGGGACAGGGCACGACGGAGCAGTACTTC.

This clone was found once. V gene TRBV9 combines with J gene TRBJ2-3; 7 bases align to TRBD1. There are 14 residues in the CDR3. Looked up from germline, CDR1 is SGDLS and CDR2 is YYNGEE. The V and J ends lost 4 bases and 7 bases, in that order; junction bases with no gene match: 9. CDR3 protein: CASSSGSRGNTQYF. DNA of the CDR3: TGTGCCAGCAGCTCAGGGAGCAGGGGGAATACGCAGTATTTT.

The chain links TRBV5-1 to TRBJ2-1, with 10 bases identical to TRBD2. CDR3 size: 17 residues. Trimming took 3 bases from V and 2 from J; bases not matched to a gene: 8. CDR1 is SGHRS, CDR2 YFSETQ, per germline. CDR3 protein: CASSYLRLAGPYNEQFF. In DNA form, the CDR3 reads TGCGCCAGCAGCTATCTCCGACTAGCGGGCCCCTACAATGAGCAGTTCTTC.

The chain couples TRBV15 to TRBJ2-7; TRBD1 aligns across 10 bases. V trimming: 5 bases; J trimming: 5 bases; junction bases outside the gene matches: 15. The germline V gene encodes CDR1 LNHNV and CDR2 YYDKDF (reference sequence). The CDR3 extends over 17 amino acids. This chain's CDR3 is CATSADRPGTGVDEQYF. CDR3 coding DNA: TGTGCCACCAGCGCGGACCGGCCCGGGACAGGGGTGGACGAGCAGTACTTC.

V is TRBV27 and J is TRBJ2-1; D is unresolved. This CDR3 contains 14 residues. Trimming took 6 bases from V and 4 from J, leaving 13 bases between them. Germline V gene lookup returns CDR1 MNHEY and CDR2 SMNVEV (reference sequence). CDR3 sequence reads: CASSESTGYNEQFF. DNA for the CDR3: TGTGCCAGCAGCGAATCGACTGGTTACAATGAGCAGTTCTTC.

CDR3 bases: TGTGCCAGTAGTTTCCAGACTAGCAGTACCTACAATGAGCAGTTCTTC. Protein sequence: CASSFQTSSTYNEQFF. This chain joins TRBV19 and TRBJ2-1; 7 nucleotides line up with TRBD2. V lost 5 bases, J lost 2 bases, and 9 bases stayed unmatched. Per germline, CDR1 LNHDA and CDR2 SQIVND (reference sequence). The CDR3 consists of 16 residues.

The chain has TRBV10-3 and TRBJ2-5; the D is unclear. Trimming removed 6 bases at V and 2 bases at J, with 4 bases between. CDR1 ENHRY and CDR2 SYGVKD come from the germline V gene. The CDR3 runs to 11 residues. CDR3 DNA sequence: TGTGCCATCAGACAACAAGAGACCCAGTACTTC. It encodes CAIRQQETQYF.

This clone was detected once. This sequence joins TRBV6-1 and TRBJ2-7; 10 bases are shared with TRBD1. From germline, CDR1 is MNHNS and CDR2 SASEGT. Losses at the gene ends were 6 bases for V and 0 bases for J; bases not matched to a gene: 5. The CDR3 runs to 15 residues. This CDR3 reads CASSLRDRGSYEQYF. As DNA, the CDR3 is TGTGCCAGCAGCCTCCGGGACAGGGGCTCCTACGAGCAGTACTTC.

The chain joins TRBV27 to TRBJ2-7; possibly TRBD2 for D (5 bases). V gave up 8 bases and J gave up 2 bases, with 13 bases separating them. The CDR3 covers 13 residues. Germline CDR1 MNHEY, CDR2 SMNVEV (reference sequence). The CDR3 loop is CASGPYGAYEQYF. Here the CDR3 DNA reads TGTGCCAGCGGCCCGTACGGGGCCTACGAGCAGTACTTC.

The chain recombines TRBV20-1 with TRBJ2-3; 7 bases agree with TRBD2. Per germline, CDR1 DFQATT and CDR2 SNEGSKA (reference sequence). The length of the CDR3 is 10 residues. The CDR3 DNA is TGCAGGAGAGCGGGGGATACGCAGTATTTT. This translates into CRRAGDTQYF.

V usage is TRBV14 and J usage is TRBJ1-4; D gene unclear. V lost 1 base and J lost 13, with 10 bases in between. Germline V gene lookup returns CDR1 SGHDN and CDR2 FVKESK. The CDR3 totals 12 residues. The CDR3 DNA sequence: TGTGCCAGCAGCCAAGGTCCCGGGAGACTGTTTTTT. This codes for CASSQGPGRLFF.

CDR3 nucleotides: TGCGCCAGCAGCTTACTAGCGGGATTTGTCCCCGCTATGGGCGCAGATACGCAGTATTTT. Protein sequence: CASSLLAGFVPAMGADTQYF. J is TRBJ2-3 and V is TRBV5-1, with 10 positions matching TRBD2. The CDR3 contains 20 residues. The germline V gene has CDR1 SGHRS and CDR2 YFSETQ. V shed 2 bases and J 4 bases; nucleotides not matched to a gene: 19. The full variable domain, its missing parts supplied by reference TRBV5-1 and TRBJ2-3, is KAGVTQTPRYLIKTRGQQVTLSCSPISGHRSVSWYQQTPGQGLQFLFEYFSETQRNKGNFPGRFSGRQFSNSRSEMNVSTLELGDSALYLCASSLLAGFVPAMGADTQYFGPGTRLTVL.

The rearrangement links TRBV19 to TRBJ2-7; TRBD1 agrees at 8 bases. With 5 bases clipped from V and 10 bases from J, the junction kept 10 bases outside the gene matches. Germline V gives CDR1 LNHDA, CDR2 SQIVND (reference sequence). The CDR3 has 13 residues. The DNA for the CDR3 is TGTGCCAGTAGTCCAACAAGTTCAGGGGGCCAGTACTTC. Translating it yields CASSPTSSGGQYF.

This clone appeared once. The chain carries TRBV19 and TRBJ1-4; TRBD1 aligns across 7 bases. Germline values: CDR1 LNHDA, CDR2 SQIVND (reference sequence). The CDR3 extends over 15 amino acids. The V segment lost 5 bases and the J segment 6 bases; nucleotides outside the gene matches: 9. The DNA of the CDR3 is TGTGCCAGTAGTCTGGGACAGTCGCCCGATGAAAAACTGTTTTTT. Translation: CASSLGQSPDEKLFF.

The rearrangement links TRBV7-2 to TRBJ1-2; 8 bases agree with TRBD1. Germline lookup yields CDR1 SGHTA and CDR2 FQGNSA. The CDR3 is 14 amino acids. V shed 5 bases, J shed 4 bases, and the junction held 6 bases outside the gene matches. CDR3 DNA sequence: TGTGCCAGCAGCGAAGACAGGGGTAGCTATGGCTACACCTTC. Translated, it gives CASSEDRGSYGYTF.

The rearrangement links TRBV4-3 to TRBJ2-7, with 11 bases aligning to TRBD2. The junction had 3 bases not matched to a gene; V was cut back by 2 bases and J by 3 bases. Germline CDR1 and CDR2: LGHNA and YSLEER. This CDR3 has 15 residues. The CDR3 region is CASSQLLAGVYEQYF. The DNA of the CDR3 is TGCGCCAGCAGCCAACTACTAGCGGGAGTCTACGAGCAGTACTTC.

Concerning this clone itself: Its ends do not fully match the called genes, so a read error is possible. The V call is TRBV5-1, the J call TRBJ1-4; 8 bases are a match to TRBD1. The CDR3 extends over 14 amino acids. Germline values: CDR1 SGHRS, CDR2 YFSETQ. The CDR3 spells CASSLVLSGGLRVF. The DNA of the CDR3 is TGCGCCAGCAGCTTGGTTCTATCAGGGGGCCTTAGGGTTTTT.

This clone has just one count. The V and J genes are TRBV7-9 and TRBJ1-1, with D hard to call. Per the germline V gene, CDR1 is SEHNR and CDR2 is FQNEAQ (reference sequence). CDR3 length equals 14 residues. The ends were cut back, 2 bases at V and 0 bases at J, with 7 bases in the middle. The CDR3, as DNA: TGTGCCAGCAGCTTAAATGGCCTGAACACTGAAGCTTTCTTT. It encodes CASSLNGLNTEAFF.

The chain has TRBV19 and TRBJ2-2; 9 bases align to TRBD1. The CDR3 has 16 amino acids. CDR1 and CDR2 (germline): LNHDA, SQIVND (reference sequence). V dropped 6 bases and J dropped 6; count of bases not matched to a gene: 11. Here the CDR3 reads CASSFKTGGVPGELFF. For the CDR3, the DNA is TGTGCCAGTAGCTTTAAAACAGGGGGCGTACCCGGGGAGCTGTTTTTT.

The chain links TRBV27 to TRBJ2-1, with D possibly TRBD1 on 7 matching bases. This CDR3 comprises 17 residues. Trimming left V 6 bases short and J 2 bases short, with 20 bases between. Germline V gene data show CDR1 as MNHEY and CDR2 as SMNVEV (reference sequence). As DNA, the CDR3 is TGTGCCAGCAGCCCGGCAGGGGGGTGGGTCACCTACAATGAGCAGTTCTTC. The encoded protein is CASSPAGGWVTYNEQFF.

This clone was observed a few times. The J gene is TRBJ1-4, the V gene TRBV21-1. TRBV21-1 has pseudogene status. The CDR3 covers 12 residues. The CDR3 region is CASSKCREKLFF. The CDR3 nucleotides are TGTGCCAGCAGCAAGTGCCGGGAAAAACTGTTTTTT.

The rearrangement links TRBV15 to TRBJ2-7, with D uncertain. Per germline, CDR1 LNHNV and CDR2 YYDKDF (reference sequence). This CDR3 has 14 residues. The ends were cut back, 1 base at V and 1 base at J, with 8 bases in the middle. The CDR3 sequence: CATSRVDGSYEQYF. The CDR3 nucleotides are TGTGCCACCAGCAGAGTTGACGGGTCCTACGAGCAGTACTTC.

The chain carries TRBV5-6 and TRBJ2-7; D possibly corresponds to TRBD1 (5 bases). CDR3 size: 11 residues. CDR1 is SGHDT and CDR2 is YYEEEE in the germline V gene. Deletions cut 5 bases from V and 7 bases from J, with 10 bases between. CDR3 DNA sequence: TGTGCCAGCAGTTCAGGGTCAGAGCAGTACTTC. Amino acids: CASSSGSEQYF.